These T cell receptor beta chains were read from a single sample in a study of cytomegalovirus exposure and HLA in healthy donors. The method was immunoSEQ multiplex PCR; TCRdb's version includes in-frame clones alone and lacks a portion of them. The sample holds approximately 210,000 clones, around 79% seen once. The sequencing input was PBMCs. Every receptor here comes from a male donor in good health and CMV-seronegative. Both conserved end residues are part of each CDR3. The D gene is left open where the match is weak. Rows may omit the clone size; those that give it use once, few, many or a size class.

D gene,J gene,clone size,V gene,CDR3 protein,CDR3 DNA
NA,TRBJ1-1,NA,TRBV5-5,CASSLQGANTEAFF,TGTGCCAGCAGCTTACAGGGTGCGAACACTGAAGCTTTCTTT
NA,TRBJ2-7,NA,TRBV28,CASRDGRRVAEQYF,TGTGCCAGCAGAGACGGAAGACGGGTCGCCGAGCAGTACTTC
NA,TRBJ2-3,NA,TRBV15,CATSRERTDTQYF,TGTGCCACCAGCAGAGAGAGAACTGATACGCAGTATTTT
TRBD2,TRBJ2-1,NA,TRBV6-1,CASSEGRLAGEWFF,TGTGCCAGCAGTGAAGGTCGACTAGCGGGAGAGTGGTTCTTC
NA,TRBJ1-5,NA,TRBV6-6,CASSPQDSDYQPQHF,TGTGCCAGCAGTCCACAGGACAGCGACTATCAGCCCCAGCATTTT
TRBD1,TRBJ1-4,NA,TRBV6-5,CASSLLQGSENEKLFF,TGTGCCAGCAGTTTATTACAGGGGTCGGAGAATGAAAAACTGTTTTTT
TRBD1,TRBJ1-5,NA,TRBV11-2,CASSLGGDRRYQPQHF,TGTGCCAGCAGCTTAGGGGGGGACAGGCGGTATCAGCCCCAGCATTTT
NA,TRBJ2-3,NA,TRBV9,CASTPITSTDTQYF,TGTGCCAGCACCCCGATTACTAGCACAGATACGCAGTATTTT
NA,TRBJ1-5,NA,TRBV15,CATRAGLNQPQHF,TGTGCCACCCGGGCGGGGTTGAATCAGCCCCAGCATTTT
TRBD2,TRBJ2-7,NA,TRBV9,CASSVAGEALSYEQYF,TGTGCCAGCAGCGTGGCGGGGGAGGCTCTCTCCTACGAGCAGTACTTC
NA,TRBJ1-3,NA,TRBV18,CASSLSQQGAGNTIYF,TGTGCCAGCTCACTCTCCCAACAGGGTGCTGGAAACACCATATATTTT
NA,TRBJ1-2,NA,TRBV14,CASSALDRYWGYTF,TGTGCCAGCAGCGCCCTAGACAGGTATTGGGGCTACACCTTC
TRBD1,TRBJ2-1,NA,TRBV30,CAWSKQGAAYNEQFF,TGTGCCTGGAGTAAACAGGGGGCAGCCTACAATGAGCAGTTCTTC
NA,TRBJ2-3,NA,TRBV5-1,CASSSRALTQYF,TGCGCCAGCAGCTCCCGAGCCCTGACGCAGTATTTT
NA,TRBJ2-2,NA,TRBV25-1,CASRRGPELFF,TGTGCCAGCAGGCGAGGGCCGGAGCTGTTTTTT
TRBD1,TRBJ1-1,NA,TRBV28,CASRTGDTEAFF,TGTGCCAGCAGAACAGGGGACACTGAAGCTTTCTTT
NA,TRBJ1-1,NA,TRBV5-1,CASSKVGEGLNTEAFF,TGCGCCAGCAGCAAAGTAGGGGAGGGCTTGAACACTGAAGCTTTCTTT
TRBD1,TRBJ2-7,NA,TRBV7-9,CASSDRALSYEQYF,TGTGCCAGCAGCGACAGGGCCCTCTCCTACGAGCAGTACTTC
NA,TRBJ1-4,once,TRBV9,CASSEGGNEKLFF,TGTGCCAGCAGCGAAGGGGGTAATGAAAAACTGTTTTTT
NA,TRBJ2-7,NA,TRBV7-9,CASSATGERANEQYF,TGTGCCAGCAGCGCTACCGGGGAGAGGGCCAACGAGCAGTACTTC
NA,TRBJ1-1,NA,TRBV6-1,CASLNFEAFF,TGTGCCAGCCTTAATTTTGAAGCTTTCTTT
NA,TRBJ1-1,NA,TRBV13,CASSLGGGLNTEAFF,TGTGCCAGCAGCCTAGGCGGGGGACTGAACACTGAAGCTTTCTTT
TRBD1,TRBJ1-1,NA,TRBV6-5,CASSSPRQGAGEAFF,TGTGCCAGCAGTTCTCCTCGACAGGGGGCGGGTGAAGCTTTCTTT
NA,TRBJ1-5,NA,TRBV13,CASSIQGNQPQHF,TGTGCCAGCAGCATACAGGGAAATCAGCCCCAGCATTTT
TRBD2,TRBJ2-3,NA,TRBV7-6,CASSLVMFLAGGSDTQYF,TGTGCCAGCAGCTTAGTAATGTTTTTAGCGGGGGGTTCAGATACGCAGTATTTT
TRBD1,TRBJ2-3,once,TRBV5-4,CASSLPGTDTDTQYF,TGTGCCAGCAGCCTGCCTGGGACAGACACAGATACGCAGTATTTT
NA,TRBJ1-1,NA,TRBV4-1,CASSQEGKGTEAFF,TGCGCCAGCAGCCAGGAGGGGAAAGGGACTGAAGCTTTCTTT
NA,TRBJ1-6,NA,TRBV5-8,CASSFKSSYNSPLHF,TGTGCCAGCAGCTTTAAGAGCTCCTATAATTCACCCCTCCACTTT
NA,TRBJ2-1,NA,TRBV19,CASSIGLYNEQFF,TGTGCCAGTAGTATCGGTCTTTACAATGAGCAGTTCTTC
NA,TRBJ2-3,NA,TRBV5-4,CASRKSSTDTQYF,TGTGCCAGCAGAAAATCTAGCACAGATACGCAGTATTTT
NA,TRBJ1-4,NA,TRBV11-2,CASGGLGGEKLFF,TGTGCCAGCGGCGGGCTCGGAGGGGAAAAACTGTTTTTT
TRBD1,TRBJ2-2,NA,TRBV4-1,CASSQAKGAGTGELFF,TGCGCCAGCAGCCAAGCGAAGGGGGCGGGCACCGGGGAGCTGTTTTTT
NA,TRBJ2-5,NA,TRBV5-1,CASSLELAGREKTQYF,TGCGCCAGCAGCTTGGAATTGGCGGGACGGGAGAAGACCCAGTACTTC
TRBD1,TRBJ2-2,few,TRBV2,CASSDPTGGSNTGELFF,TGTGCCAGCAGTGATCCCACAGGGGGCAGTAACACCGGGGAGCTGTTTTTT
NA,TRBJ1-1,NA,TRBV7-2,CASSTRLANTEAFF,TGTGCCAGCAGCACCCGCTTGGCGAACACTGAAGCTTTCTTT